This T cell receptor beta chain was observed in a study of post-analysis software for immune sequencing data (dated by TCRdb to 2013 to 2016). Looking at the study overall: Disease courses on record covered relapsing-remitting, secondary progressive and progressive-relapsing multiple sclerosis, though some patients had no subtype annotation. The patient repertoires were compared against roughly 12 previously published healthy control repertoires obtained from donors aged roughly 6 to 25 years. A subset of samples was prepared in parallel using single-end sample barcoding, then pooled and co-amplified after Illumina adapter ligation. On the study overall, not on this receptor specifically: The multiple sclerosis patient group was slightly younger than the control group. Significantly lower normalized Chao1 diversity was found in multiple sclerosis patients than in controls, suggesting substantial peripheral T-cell clonal expansion. Roughly 5 TRBV segments, including TRBV5-6, TRBV5-1 and TRBV20-1, were significantly more frequent in patients than controls. Direct clustering with F measure revealed strong co-clustering of samples prepared in the same batch, which led to a batch-effect correction.

TCR beta repertoires were profiled from peripheral blood of roughly 13 young patients with multiple sclerosis to demonstrate the VDJtools post-analysis software. The patients with multiple sclerosis were children and adolescents between roughly 6 and 17 years of age. Libraries were prepared through PCR. Sequencing took place on an Illumina HiSeq 2500. Unique molecular identifiers were incorporated into TCR beta cDNA libraries to reduce PCR and sequencing biases. Every 1 to 10 million input T cells yielded 500,000 or so cDNA molecules, meaning each molecule approximated one T cell. The patient libraries were prepared and sequenced with the same protocol used for the earlier healthy control dataset. Within a given batch, samples were prepared together, multiplexed and sequenced on the same HiSeq lane. From the authors' description of their analysis: Raw barcoded reads were processed with MIGEC, discarding single-read molecular identifier groups before consensus assembly and CDR3 extraction. Clonotype tables were post-analysed with VDJtools, and diversity was normalized by down-sampling all datasets to the smallest sample size. In repertoire overlap clustering, CDR3 amino acid sequences, but not nucleotide sequences, were matched to correct batch-related cross-sample contamination. In TCRdb, the public reads were trimmed at Q25 with fastp and aligned with MiXCR, with productive beta chains retained. Duplicate CDR3 protein sequences are folded into a single record with the most common DNA and genes. What appears here as the V and J calls and clone size reflects TCRdb's work, not the paper's. This sample gives roughly 600,000 distinct CDR3 sequences in total; about 40% of them show up just once. The leading ten clones occupy about 1.5% of the sample.

Trimming costs V 4 bases and J 4 bases, and their ends lie 15 bases apart. Sequences SGHDT (CDR1) and YYEEEE (CDR2) are obtained from the germline V gene. Including cysteine and phenylalanine, the CDR3 has 16 amino acids. The sequence is cut down to CDR3 DNA, 48 bases in frame from base 1. In regard to this clonotype: Its antigen target is currently unknown. Per-nucleotide qualities are absent, and no much larger clonotype sits a single base away.

The rearrangement combines TRBV5-6 with TRBJ2-6; no D gene is confidently identified. The sample comprised blood. The receptor comes from a girl between 5 and 17 years old with multiple sclerosis. CDR3 sequence: CASSTTTRAGANVLTF. The bases are TGTGCCAGCAGCACAACAACCCGGGCGGGGGCCAACGTCCTGACTTTC.